The sample holds many counts of the clone carrying this T cell receptor (beta chain). What it binds is not known. This CDR3 region has 12 residues. The J segment lost 13 bases and the V segment lost 5 bases, leaving 7 bases of the junction unmatched. Germline V lookup: CDR1 MNHEY, CDR2 SMNVEV (reference sequence). The data stem from a study of shared clonotypes between healthy human individuals. Overall study context: In total, the donors were two women and a few men aged 18 to 49. Study results and caveats: For naive CD4 cells, around 5.1% of clonotypes were shared across a few donors. Against clonotypes common to all four donors, non-shared ones had lower generation probabilities.

Investigators spread the genomic DNA of each subset evenly over several immunoSEQ plates. Sequenced by immunoSEQ multiplex PCR; TCRdb stores in-frame clones only, minus some. The profile covers fewer than 200,000 clones, with around 63% appearing a single time and less than 11% taken by the ten largest. The sequence derives from a man aged 25 to 40 in good health. The specimen sequenced was memory CD4+ T cells sorted from blood. The sample's subset: CD45RA-negative fraction. The chain uses TRBV27 and TRBJ2-1; 8 nucleotides line up with TRBD2. The CDR3 coding sequence is TGTGCCAGCAGTCCGCCGGGACTAGAACAGTTCTTC. This codes for CASSPPGLEQFF.